The entry that follows covers one T cell receptor (beta chain) sequence. This clone appeared once. The antigen this receptor binds is unknown. Base qualities are not at hand, and no much larger clone is one base apart. Participants in the prospective study were aged 18 to 89 years, lived in 24 United States geographic areas, and enrolled through a virtual design. In the prospective study, participants were assigned to cohorts based on the clinical history participants reported in a screening survey and a study questionnaire. Recovered participants in ImmuneRACE Cohort 3 were defined by two consecutive negative NP/OP PCR tests, clearance by a healthcare professional, or resolution of symptoms. In the prospective study, whole blood, serum and a nasopharyngeal or oropharyngeal swab were collected from each participant by mobile phlebotomists. Over a roughly 2-month period, participants in the prospective study had the option of providing additional blood draws and questionnaires. Before DNA extraction, prospective study blood samples were shipped either frozen or at room temperature.

These data come from a study of blood T cell repertoires in COVID-19 (dated by TCRdb to 2018 to 2021). At the level of the whole study: Collaborator samples came from the United States, Italy and Spain and covered acute and convalescent phases of COVID-19. The prospective study material was composed of cDNA or gDNA derived from T cells, B-cell-depleted T cells, or PBMCs. Deeply sampled blood TCRbeta repertoires from subjects exposed to, actively infected with, or recovered from COVID-19 were included in the dataset. The repertoires were released in a freely available public database intended as a resource for research on the immune response to SARS-CoV-2. Samples came from the ongoing ImmuneRACE study (first 160 participants) plus 1,254 subjects from 6 global collaborators. Nearly every sample came with metadata listing a de-identified subject ID, COVID-19 status, age in years and sex. HLA class I and class II types, where available, came from metadata supplied by the sample provider rather than from assay-based typing.

Overall study outcomes, separate from this receptor: The quantity of clinical and demographic metadata differed by source and by participant and was supplied without curation.

TCRbeta CDR3 regions were amplified from genomic DNA by means of the immunoSEQ Assay, a bias-controlled multiplex PCR. The authors processed their data as follows. Nucleated cell counts per sample were estimated from amplification of reference gene primers within the assay. To quantify the absolute abundance of each unique TCRbeta CDR3 rearrangement, sequence reads were collapsed and filtered. For each sample, productive Simpson clonality was calculated as the square root of Simpson's diversity index across productive rearrangements. The table comes from immuneACCESS by way of TCRdb, which keeps in-frame sequences with V and J called. Part of the clones is missing from these tables; in studies checked, under half for an unresolved V gene and the rest for unknown reasons. V, J and clone size were drawn from that table, and D and trimming were deduced from the DNA. The table for this sample lists about 320,000 clones; about 90% of them were counted only once. In total, the top ten clones hold around 6% of the sample.

In the germline V gene, CDR1 corresponds to KGHSH and CDR2 to LQKENI. V loses 3 bases at its end and J loses 9 bases; junction bases beyond the gene matches: 6. Counted from cysteine to phenylalanine, this CDR3 has 15 amino acids. Here the CDR3 DNA is all that survives: 45 bases in frame from base 1. In this chain, TRBV18 is recombined with TRBJ2-1, with 12 bases aligning to TRBD2. Sequencing was performed on PBMCs or T cells enriched from blood (not recorded which). The source of this sequence is a woman under 40 who had recovered from COVID-19. The CDR3 region has the sequence CASSPSSGGASEQFF. The DNA is as follows: TGTGCCAGCTCACCTTCTAGCGGGGGGGCTAGTGAGCAGTTCTTC.